The 10 T cell receptor beta chains in this list originate from one sample, sequenced in a study of blood T cell repertoires in COVID-19. The repertoire was sequenced with immunoSEQ multiplex PCR; TCRdb's copy has only in-frame clones and lacks some. The sample contains 75,000 to 100,000 clones, around 87% of which appear only once. Material: peripheral blood. The receptors derive from a human donor in a cohort sampled during active COVID-19.

This clone came up once. V is TRBV20-1 and J is TRBJ2-1; TRBD2 agrees at 8 bases. Germline CDR1 and CDR2: DFQATT and SNEGSKA (reference sequence). Trimming removed 3 bases from V and 5 bases from J; junction bases left unmatched: 9. The CDR3 contains 15 residues. CDR3: CSASDVTSENNEQFF. The DNA of the CDR3 is TGCAGTGCTAGTGACGTGACTAGCGAAAACAATGAGCAGTTCTTC.

CDR3 coding DNA: TGCGCCAGCAGCCAAGATGGGGGAGGTTTCCAAGAGACCCAGTACTTC. It yields the protein CASSQDGGGFQETQYF. The chain links TRBV4-1 to TRBJ2-5; weak D call: TRBD2 (6 bases). Germline lookup yields CDR1 MGHRA and CDR2 YSYEKL. V lost 0 bases and J 1 base, leaving 12 bases between the germline ends. This CDR3 region has 16 residues.

The chain links TRBV7-2 to TRBJ2-7; 13 bases agree with TRBD2. This CDR3 comprises 19 residues. J gave up 4 bases and V 2 bases, and 14 bases lay outside the gene matches. The germline V gene has CDR1 SGHTA and CDR2 FQGNSA. Here the CDR3 reads CASSLYSRTSGSRRYEQYF. The CDR3 coding sequence is TGTGCCAGCAGCTTATACTCCCGGACTAGCGGGAGCAGGAGGTACGAGCAGTACTTC.

This chain uses TRBV29-1 with TRBJ1-6; D uncertain. The germline CDR1 and CDR2 sequences are SQVTM and ANQGSEA. The CDR3 is made up of 13 amino acids. With 5 bases removed from V and 3 bases from J, the gap between germline ends came to 8 bases. The CDR3 DNA reads TGCAGCGTTAGAGGGAACTATAATTCACCCCTCCACTTT. It specifies CSVRGNYNSPLHF.

The chain has TRBV6-1 and TRBJ2-3, with 7 nucleotides matching TRBD2. The CDR3 runs 17 residues. V dropped 2 bases and J dropped 10; count of bases not matched to a gene: 18. Germline V gives CDR1 MNHNS, CDR2 SASEGT. The CDR3 DNA is TGTGCCAGCAGTGAACTGAGCGGGGCCACCTTCCCGGGTGCGCAGTATTTT. Protein: CASSELSGATFPGAQYF.

The chain employs TRBV28 and TRBJ1-5, with D possibly matching TRBD1 (6 bases). CDR1 is MDHEN, CDR2 SYDVKM, per germline. V gave up 5 bases and J gave up 1 base, with 12 bases separating them. The CDR3 is 15 amino acids. CDR3 sequence reads: CASSLRGRSNQPQHF. In nucleotides, the CDR3 is TGTGCCAGCAGTCTCAGGGGAAGGAGCAATCAGCCCCAGCATTTT.

This clone was detected a few times. The V call is TRBV6-1, the J call TRBJ1-2; TRBD1 is a possible D gene (6 bases). V dropped 3 bases and J dropped 7 bases, with 21 bases sitting between them. This CDR3 spans 16 amino acids. Germline values: CDR1 MNHNS, CDR2 SASEGT. The CDR3 loop is CASSDGWGHLGSGYTF. The CDR3, as DNA: TGTGCCAGCAGTGATGGGTGGGGGCACCTTGGGAGTGGCTACACCTTC.

CDR3 sequence: CASSLGAEGNEQFF. CDR3 DNA sequence: TGTGCCAGCAGCTTGGGAGCGGAGGGGAATGAGCAGTTCTTC. This sequence joins TRBV5-4 and TRBJ2-1, with a tentative D call TRBD2 (6 bases). Trimming left V 0 bases short and J 7 bases short, with 11 bases between. The CDR3 consists of 14 residues. Per the germline V gene, CDR1 is SGHNT and CDR2 is YYREEE (reference sequence).

V and J are TRBV13 and TRBJ1-1; D ambiguous. Trimming took 7 bases from V and 1 from J, leaving 19 bases between them. The CDR3 loop spans 16 amino acids. Germline V gene data show CDR1 as PRHDT and CDR2 as FYEKMQ (reference sequence). The CDR3 nucleotides read TGTGCCAGCAACCGACTTGTCCGCAGTTCGAACACTGAAGCTTTCTTT. Translating it yields CASNRLVRSSNTEAFF. Supplemented by reference TRBV13 and TRBJ1-1, the full variable domain reads AAGVIQSPRHLIKEKRETATLKCYPIPRHDTVYWYQQGPGQDPQFLISFYEKMQSDKGSIPDRFSAQQFSDYHSELNMSSLELGDSALYFCASNRLVRSSNTEAFFGQGTRLTVV.

This clone appeared a single time. This chain joins TRBV27 and TRBJ2-7; D is unresolved. Germline V gives CDR1 MNHEY, CDR2 SMNVEV (reference sequence). The ends were cut back, 4 bases at V and 3 bases at J, with 10 bases in the middle. This CDR3 is built from 13 residues. The CDR3 protein is CASSSYENYEQYF. The DNA for the CDR3 is TGTGCCAGCAGTTCTTACGAGAACTACGAGCAGTACTTC.